This passage covers 18 T cell receptor beta chains from one sample sequenced in a study of PD-1 blockade in classical Hodgkin lymphoma. Each patient's relapse followed autologous stem cell transplantation, and brentuximab vedotin exposure varied. The table came from immunoSEQ multiplex PCR; TCRdb's copy has only in-frame clones and leaves some out. The sample contains approximately 13,000 clones, about 82% of which appear only once. Here the sequenced sample was peripheral blood mononuclear cells (PBMCs), taken at baseline. The receptor source for this set is a human donor with classical Hodgkin lymphoma.

In its sample, this clone was seen once. The chain joins TRBV16 to TRBJ2-5; TRBD2 agrees at 9 bases. Germline loops: CDR1 KGHSY, CDR2 FQNENV. Trimming removed 4 bases from V and 3 bases from J; junction bases left unmatched: 6. The CDR3 sequence is 15 residues long. This chain's CDR3 is CASSRAGTSKETQYF. In DNA, the CDR3 is TGTGCCAGCAGCCGAGCAGGGACTAGCAAAGAGACCCAGTACTTC.

The chain uses TRBV2 and TRBJ2-5; D gene unclear. CDR3 length equals 14 residues. Germline V CDR1 and CDR2: SNHLY, FYNNEI. Between the trimmed V and J ends, which lost 4 bases and 5 bases, there was a span of 14 bases. The DNA for the CDR3 is TGTGCCAGCAGTGGGCGTGGATACGGGGAGACCCAGTACTTC. It is translated as CASSGRGYGETQYF.

The chain is built from TRBV6-6 and TRBJ1-1, with D perhaps matching TRBD1 (6 bases). CDR1 and CDR2 (germline): MNHNY, SVGAGI (reference sequence). V lost 4 bases, J lost 4 bases, and 10 bases lay in between. The CDR3 loop spans 13 amino acids. The CDR3 spells CASSWEQGTEAFF. In nucleotides, the CDR3 is TGTGCCAGCAGTTGGGAACAGGGCACTGAAGCTTTCTTT.

The chain links TRBV7-2 to TRBJ2-5; D call uncertain. Trimming pared 1 base from V and 9 bases from J, leaving 12 bases between. Germline CDR1 is SGHTA and CDR2 is FQGNSA. This CDR3 region has 13 residues. The CDR3 sequence: CASSLGGVSAQYF. DNA for the CDR3: TGTGCCAGCAGCTTAGGTGGAGTGTCGGCCCAGTACTTC.

This chain uses TRBV7-4 with TRBJ1-5; D may be TRBD1 (5 bases). Trimming stripped 1 base from V and 6 bases from J, with 16 bases between. Germline-derived CDR1 and CDR2 are SGHVT and SQSDAQ. The length of the CDR3 is 16 residues. The DNA of the CDR3 is TGTGCCAGCAGCTTAGGGCGACAGCACGGAGGTCAGCCCCAGCATTTT. Protein product: CASSLGRQHGGQPQHF.

A note on this clone: The same CDR3 also results from other DNA sequences found in this sample. The J gene is TRBJ1-2, the V gene TRBV9, with D possibly TRBD1 on 5 matching bases. Germline V gene data show CDR1 as SGDLS and CDR2 as YYNGEE. Trimming left V 0 bases short and J 8 bases short, with 11 bases between. The CDR3 is 13 residues long. The CDR3 loop is CASSVDQGGGYTF. DNA of the CDR3: TGTGCCAGCAGCGTAGACCAGGGCGGCGGCTACACCTTC.

The genes are TRBV5-1 and TRBJ2-2; the D gene is possibly TRBD1 (5 bases). Looked up from germline, CDR1 is SGHRS and CDR2 is YFSETQ. The CDR3 runs to 14 residues. V lost 4 bases and J lost 2, with 9 bases in between. The CDR3, as DNA: TGCGCCAGCAGCCCCGACAGCAACACCGGGGAGCTGTTTTTT. Translated: CASSPDSNTGELFF.

This rearrangement joins TRBV7-2 to TRBJ2-3; D possibly corresponds to TRBD1 (7 bases). CDR3 length equals 15 residues. In germline, CDR1 is SGHTA, CDR2 FQGNSA. Trimming cost V 1 base and J 3 bases, with 11 bases left between them. Here the CDR3 reads CASSLESGGTDTQYF. Written as DNA, the CDR3 is TGTGCCAGCAGCTTAGAGTCAGGGGGGACAGATACGCAGTATTTT.

The J gene is TRBJ1-5, the V gene TRBV2; 8 positions match TRBD1. The V and J ends lost 7 bases and 2 bases, in that order; junction bases with no gene match: 4. Germline loops: CDR1 SNHLY, CDR2 FYNNEI. The CDR3 loop spans 14 amino acids. CDR3 loop: CASTSTGGNQPQHF. In nucleotides, the CDR3 is TGTGCCAGCACTTCGACAGGGGGCAATCAGCCCCAGCATTTT.

The chain employs TRBV18 and TRBJ2-5, with TRBD1 identical over 9 bases. CDR3 size: 19 residues. Trimming removed 4 bases from V and 1 base from J; junction bases left unmatched: 16. From germline, CDR1 is KGHSH and CDR2 LQKENI. CDR3 DNA sequence: TGTGCCAGCTCACAGGCCAACAGGGGGCCTAGGGAATTCCAAGAGACCCAGTACTTC. It yields the protein CASSQANRGPREFQETQYF.

The rearrangement uses TRBV27 and TRBJ2-5, with D possibly TRBD2 on 6 matching bases. V was pared by 7 bases and J by 4 bases, with 16 bases between. CDR1 is MNHEY, CDR2 SMNVEV, per germline (reference sequence). The CDR3 runs to 14 residues. The CDR3 loop reads CASKVWGVGETQYF. DNA for the CDR3: TGTGCCAGCAAAGTCTGGGGGGTTGGAGAGACCCAGTACTTC.

J is TRBJ1-1 and V is TRBV30, with 8 bases lining up with TRBD1. The V segment lost 3 bases and the J segment 10 bases; nucleotides outside the gene matches: 7. Germline CDR1 reads GTSNPN; CDR2 reads SVGIG (reference sequence). This CDR3 contains 12 residues. The DNA for the CDR3 is TGTGCCTGGAGCGAGGACAGGGTTGGAGCTTTCTTT. Its translation is CAWSEDRVGAFF.

The rearrangement links TRBV18 to TRBJ2-6, with 8 nucleotides matching TRBD1. The germline V gene has CDR1 KGHSH and CDR2 LQKENI. V dropped 3 bases and J dropped 4; count of bases not matched to a gene: 8. The CDR3 has 17 residues. CDR3 amino acids: CASSPRKTGVGANVLTF. The CDR3 nucleotides read TGTGCCAGCTCACCGAGGAAGACAGGGGTAGGGGCCAACGTCCTGACTTTC.

This clone was seen a handful of times. In DNA form, the CDR3 reads TGTGCCAGCACCCTAGGACTAGCGGGAGACACAGATACGCAGTATTTT. It yields the protein CASTLGLAGDTDTQYF. The V call is TRBV7-9, the J call TRBJ2-3, with TRBD2 matching over 13 bases. The CDR3 runs to 16 residues. Germline V gives CDR1 SEHNR, CDR2 FQNEAQ (reference sequence). The V segment lost 7 bases and the J segment 2 bases; nucleotides outside the gene matches: 6.

The chain has TRBV30 and TRBJ2-7; TRBD1 agrees at 7 bases. CDR3 length: 14 residues. Germline loops: CDR1 GTSNPN, CDR2 SVGIG (reference sequence). V gave up 3 bases and J gave up 2 bases; unmatched junction bases: 7. The CDR3 here is CAWSSGTVAYEQYF. DNA of the CDR3: TGTGCCTGGAGCTCAGGGACAGTAGCCTACGAGCAGTACTTC. The full variable domain, rest sourced from reference TRBV30 and TRBJ2-7, is SQTIHQWPATLVQPVGSPLSLECTVEGTSNPNLYWYRQAAGRGLQLLFYSVGIGQISSEVPQNLSASRPQDRQFILSSKKLLLSDSGFYLCAWSSGTVAYEQYFGPGTRLTVT.

This clone was seen a handful of times. The rearrangement joins TRBV19 to TRBJ2-2; D is unclear. CDR3 size: 13 residues. CDR1 is LNHDA, CDR2 SQIVND, per germline (reference sequence). V shed 3 bases and J shed 6 bases, with 8 bases lying between them. DNA for the CDR3: TGTGCCAGTAGTATGCTGTGGGCCGGGGAGCTGTTTTTT. Translation gives CASSMLWAGELFF.

This clone came up a few times. V gene TRBV29-1 combines with J gene TRBJ1-2; TRBD1 agrees at 7 bases. Germline CDR1 and CDR2: SQVTM and ANQGSEA. The CDR3 totals 14 residues. Trimming at V came to 5 bases and at J to 2 bases, leaving 8 bases not matched to a gene. The CDR3 bases are TGCAGCGTTACGGAGGGGGCTATCAACTATGGCTACACCTTC. Protein: CSVTEGAINYGYTF.

The chain links TRBV27 to TRBJ2-7; D might be TRBD1 (6 bases). Trimming shortened V by 3 bases and J by 3 bases, and 9 bases separated the two germline ends. The germline gives CDR1 MNHEY, CDR2 SMNVEV (reference sequence). CDR3 length equals 13 residues. The CDR3 DNA sequence: TGTGCCAGCAGTTTGCTACAGGGCTACGAGCAGTACTTC. Residues: CASSLLQGYEQYF.